Presented here are 20 T cell receptor beta chains from one specimen sequenced in a study of beta chain features in type 1 diabetes. All of the isolated RNA was reverse transcribed, so expressed TCRB transcripts were sequenced. Data came from immunoSEQ multiplex PCR; TCRdb stores just in-frame clones and leaves some out. The sample contains roughly 610,000 clones, around 15% of which appear only once. Sequenced sample: naive CD4+ T cells from blood. The receptor source for this set is a man aged 18 to 30 in good health.

This rearrangement joins TRBV11-2 to TRBJ1-5, with D unresolved. Trimming took 1 base from V and 4 from J, leaving 5 bases between them. CDR3 length equals 13 residues. Germline-derived CDR1 and CDR2 are SGHAT and FQNNGV. The CDR3, as DNA: TGTGCCAGCAGCTTAGTACCGAATCAGCCCCAGCATTTT. Translation gives CASSLVPNQPQHF.

This chain uses TRBV5-6 with TRBJ2-3, with D possibly matching TRBD1 (6 bases). The CDR3 has 17 amino acids. Germline CDR1 is SGHDT and CDR2 is YYEEEE. Trimming left V 0 bases short and J 2 bases short, with 16 bases between. Here the CDR3 DNA reads TGTGCCAGCAGCTTGGAAGGGCAGGGGCGATACACAGATACGCAGTATTTT. It yields the protein CASSLEGQGRYTDTQYF.

This clone was seen a single time. The same CDR3 can be traced to other DNA sequences in this sample. The gene calls are TRBV19 and TRBJ1-5; D is perhaps TRBD1 (6 bases). Germline CDR1 LNHDA, CDR2 SQIVND (reference sequence). V lost 3 bases and J 1 base, leaving 10 bases between the germline ends. The CDR3 contains 15 residues. Here the CDR3 reads CASSIRGASNQPQHF. DNA of the CDR3: TGTGCCAGTAGTATCAGGGGAGCCAGCAATCAGCCCCAGCATTTT.

In its sample, this clone was seen a few times. The chain links TRBV4-1 to TRBJ2-3; TRBD2 agrees at 9 bases. Germline assignment: CDR1 MGHRA and CDR2 YSYEKL. The J segment lost 5 bases and the V segment lost 8 bases, leaving 17 bases of the junction unmatched. The CDR3 has 17 amino acids. Here the CDR3 reads CASRLGRLAGREDTQYF. The CDR3 DNA reads as TGCGCCAGCCGCTTGGGAAGGCTAGCGGGAAGGGAAGATACGCAGTATTTT.

The chain recombines TRBV4-1 with TRBJ2-7; TRBD1 matches 7 bases. The J segment lost 3 bases and the V segment lost 0 bases, leaving 8 bases of the junction unmatched. The CDR3 is made up of 16 amino acids. Germline lookup yields CDR1 MGHRA and CDR2 YSYEKL. The CDR3 protein is CASSQDPTGSNYEQYF. The CDR3 DNA sequence: TGCGCCAGCAGCCAAGATCCGACAGGGTCAAACTACGAGCAGTACTTC.

This sequence joins TRBV29-1 and TRBJ2-3, with D perhaps being TRBD1 or TRBD2 (5 bases each). This CDR3 contains 17 residues. The germline V gene encodes CDR1 SQVTM and CDR2 ANQGSEA. Trimming left V 5 bases short and J 0 bases short, with 21 bases between. CDR3 nucleotides: TGCAGCGTTCCTCACTGGGACCAAACCTCTAGCACAGATACGCAGTATTTT. Amino acid sequence: CSVPHWDQTSSTDTQYF.

The CDR3 sequence: CASNPSGANVLTF. Written as DNA, the CDR3 is TGTGCCAGCAACCCCTCTGGGGCCAACGTCCTGACTTTC. This chain connects TRBV6-6 to TRBJ2-6, with D unresolved. Trimming left V 7 bases short and J 0 bases short, with 4 bases between. Germline CDR1 reads MNHNY; CDR2 reads SVGAGI (reference sequence). The length of the CDR3 is 13 residues.

The V call is TRBV18, the J call TRBJ2-7; TRBD1 matches at 9 bases. Germline CDR1 and CDR2: KGHSH and LQKENI. CDR3 size: 16 residues. After removal of 6 bases from V and 0 bases from J, the junction contained 9 bases not matched to a gene. The CDR3 region has the DNA TGTGCCAGCTCCCAATCACAGGGGGCGAGCTCCTACGAGCAGTACTTC. This codes for CASSQSQGASSYEQYF. The whole variable domain, filled in from reference TRBV18 and TRBJ2-7, reads NAGVMQNPRHLVRRRGQEARLRCSPMKGHSHVYWYRQLPEEGLKFMVYLQKENIIDESGMPKERFSAEFPKEGPSILRIQQVVRGDSAAYFCASSQSQGASSYEQYFGPGTRLTVT.

V and J are TRBV9 and TRBJ1-2; D is possibly TRBD1 (5 bases). Germline V CDR1 and CDR2: SGDLS, YYNGEE. The length of the CDR3 is 15 residues. V was clipped by 5 bases and J by 4 bases, with 18 bases between them. The CDR3 spells CASRGTGPPGYGYTF. In nucleotides, the CDR3 is TGTGCCAGCAGGGGTACGGGACCTCCAGGCTATGGCTACACCTTC.

Only a few counts were recorded for this clone. The CDR3 DNA sequence: TGTGCCAGCAGCCAAACGATCTCTGGGGCCAACGTCCTGACTTTC. This encodes CASSQTISGANVLTF. J is TRBJ2-6 and V is TRBV4-2, with D unresolved. The CDR3 covers 15 residues. Trimming left V 2 bases short and J 0 bases short, with 5 bases between. Germline-derived CDR1 and CDR2 are LGHNA and YNFKEQ.

This clone was detected many times. The V gene is TRBV23-1, the J gene TRBJ1-1; no clear D. TRBV23-1 is an ORF, with its function uncertain. CDR3 size: 12 residues. The ends were cut back, 2 bases at V and 5 bases at J, with 6 bases in the middle. The CDR3, as DNA: TGCGCCAGCAGTCAAGGTATAACTGAAGCTTTCTTT. It translates to CASSQGITEAFF.

In its sample, this clone was seen a few times. The same CDR3 is also encoded by other DNA sequences in this sample. The V gene is TRBV29-1, the J gene TRBJ2-5; 7 nucleotides line up with TRBD1. The CDR3 has 12 residues. Germline CDR1 is SQVTM and CDR2 is ANQGSEA. V trimming: 4 bases; J trimming: 5 bases; junction bases outside the gene matches: 4. This chain's CDR3 is CSVGRGRETQYF. Here the CDR3 DNA reads TGCAGCGTTGGAAGGGGGCGGGAGACCCAGTACTTC.

In this sample, this clone turned up a few times. The chain carries TRBV9 and TRBJ2-3; D perhaps matches TRBD2 (7 bases). Per germline, CDR1 SGDLS and CDR2 YYNGEE. Trimming stripped 4 bases from V and 1 base from J, with 16 bases between. The CDR3 is made up of 16 amino acids. CDR3 in amino acids: CASSPSGRGGTDTQYF. CDR3 sequence (DNA): TGTGCCAGCAGCCCTTCGGGGAGGGGGGGCACAGATACGCAGTATTTT.

This chain connects TRBV5-4 to TRBJ2-7, with 9 nucleotides matching TRBD2. This CDR3 comprises 16 residues. Germline assignment: CDR1 SGHNT and CDR2 YYREEE (reference sequence). V lost 3 bases and J lost 6; bases outside the gene matches: 13. The CDR3 loop is CASSSPTSGYNGEQYF. CDR3 nucleotide sequence: TGTGCCAGCAGCTCGCCGACTAGCGGCTATAATGGCGAGCAGTACTTC.

There are a few counts of this clone. The rearrangement links TRBV10-3 to TRBJ1-1; TRBD1 agrees at 7 bases. The V and J ends lost 7 bases and 2 bases, in that order; junction bases with no gene match: 4. Germline assignment: CDR1 ENHRY and CDR2 SYGVKD. This CDR3 region has 13 residues. The DNA for the CDR3 is TGTGCCATCACCGGGACAGATAACACTGAAGCTTTCTTT. Its protein product is CAITGTDNTEAFF.

V gene TRBV7-9 combines with J gene TRBJ2-3; 8 bases match TRBD1. The germline CDR1 and CDR2 sequences are SEHNR and FQNEAQ (reference sequence). Germline trimming cut 3 bases from V and 5 bases from J; bases unmatched to any gene: 4. The length of the CDR3 is 14 residues. This CDR3 is CASSLAGGGDTQYF. The CDR3 DNA reads TGTGCCAGCAGCTTGGCAGGGGGCGGAGATACGCAGTATTTT. Full variable domain (remainder filled in from reference TRBV7-9 and TRBJ2-3): DTGVSQNPRHKITKRGQNVTFRCDPISEHNRLYWYRQTLGQGPEFLTYFQNEAQLEKSRLLSDRFSAERPKGSFSTLEIQRTEQGDSAMYLCASSLAGGGDTQYFGPGTRLTVL.

This clone was seen a handful of times. This chain links TRBV6-5 with TRBJ1-2; the match to TRBD1 covers 9 bases. The CDR3 is 16 residues long. Germline V lookup: CDR1 MNHEY, CDR2 SVGAGI. After removal of 2 bases from V and 6 bases from J, the junction contained 10 bases not matched to a gene. CDR3 in amino acids: CASSYGTGKRRDGYTF. The CDR3 bases are TGTGCCAGCAGTTACGGGACAGGGAAGAGGAGGGATGGCTACACCTTC.

This clone was observed a few times. V and J are TRBV5-1 and TRBJ2-7; weak D call: TRBD1 (6 bases). Germline CDR1 and CDR2: SGHRS and YFSETQ. The CDR3 runs 15 residues. V lost 2 bases and J lost 0, with 12 bases in between. The CDR3 nucleotides read TGCGCCAGCAGCTTCCAACCGACAGGCTCCTACGAGCAGTACTTC. Protein sequence: CASSFQPTGSYEQYF.

The CDR3 sequence: CATRRGGPDNQPQHF. The CDR3 DNA follows: TGTGCCACCAGACGGGGGGGCCCGGACAATCAGCCCCAGCATTTT. The chain recombines TRBV15 with TRBJ1-5; weak D call: TRBD1 (6 bases). Trimming removed 6 bases from V and 3 bases from J, with 15 bases in between. The CDR3 runs to 15 residues. Germline assignment: CDR1 LNHNV and CDR2 YYDKDF (reference sequence).

The chain combines TRBV4-3 with TRBJ1-1; D is unresolved. The V gene's germline CDR1 is LGHNA and CDR2 YSLEER. The CDR3 length is 16 residues. Trimming removed 1 base at V and 6 bases at J, with 18 bases between. CDR3 nucleotide sequence: TGCGCCAGCAGCCAAGTAGGTTTGACCAGTAGGGCTGAAGCTTTCTTT. This translates into CASSQVGLTSRAEAFF.